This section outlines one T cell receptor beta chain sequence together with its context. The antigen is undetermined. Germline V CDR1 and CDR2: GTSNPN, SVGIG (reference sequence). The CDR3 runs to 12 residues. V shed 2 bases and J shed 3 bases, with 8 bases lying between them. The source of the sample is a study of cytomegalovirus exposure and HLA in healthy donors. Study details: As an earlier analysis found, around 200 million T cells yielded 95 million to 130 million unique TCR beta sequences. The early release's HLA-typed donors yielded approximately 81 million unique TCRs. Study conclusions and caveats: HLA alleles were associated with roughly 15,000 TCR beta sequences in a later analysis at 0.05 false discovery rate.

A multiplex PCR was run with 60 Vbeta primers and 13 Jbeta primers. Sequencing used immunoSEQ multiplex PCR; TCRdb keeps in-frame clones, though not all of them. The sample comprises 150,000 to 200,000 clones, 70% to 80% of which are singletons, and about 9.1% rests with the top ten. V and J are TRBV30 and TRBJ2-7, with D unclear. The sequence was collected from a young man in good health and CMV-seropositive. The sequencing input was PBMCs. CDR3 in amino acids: CAWSPTHYEQYF. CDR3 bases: TGTGCCTGGAGTCCCACTCACTACGAGCAGTACTTC.